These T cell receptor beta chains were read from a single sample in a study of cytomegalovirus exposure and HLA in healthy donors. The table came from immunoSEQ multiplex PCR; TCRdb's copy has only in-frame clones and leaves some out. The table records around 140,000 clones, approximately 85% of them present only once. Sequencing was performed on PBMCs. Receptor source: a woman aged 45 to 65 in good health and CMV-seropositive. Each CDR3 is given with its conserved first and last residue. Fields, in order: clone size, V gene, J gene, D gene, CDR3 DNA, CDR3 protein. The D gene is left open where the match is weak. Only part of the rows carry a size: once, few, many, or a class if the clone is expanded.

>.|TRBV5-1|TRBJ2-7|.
TGCGCCAGCAGCCCCGCCTGGGACTCCTCCTACGAGCAGTACTTC
CASSPAWDSSYEQYF
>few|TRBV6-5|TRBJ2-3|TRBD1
TGTGCCAGCAGACCGATGGACAGGCCAGATACGCAGTATTTT
CASRPMDRPDTQYF
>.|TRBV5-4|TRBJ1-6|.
TGTGCCAGCAGCCGGGACAAGGGCGGTGATTCACCCCTCCACTTT
CASSRDKGGDSPLHF
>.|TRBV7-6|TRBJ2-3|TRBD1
TGTGCCAGCAGCGAGACCCGACAGGGGCGGGGAGATACGCAGTATTTT
CASSETRQGRGDTQYF
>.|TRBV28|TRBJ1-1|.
TGTGCCAGCAGTTTCCGAGGGTACACTGAAGCTTTCTTT
CASSFRGYTEAFF
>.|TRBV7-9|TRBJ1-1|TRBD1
TGTGCCAGCAGCCCAGACAGGGTCGTTTTCTTT
CASSPDRVVFF
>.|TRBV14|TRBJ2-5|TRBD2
TGTGCCAGCAGCCAAGGTAGCGGGACGCATCAAGAGACCCAGTACTTC
CASSQGSGTHQETQYF
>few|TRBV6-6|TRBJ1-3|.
TGTGCCAGCAGTGCCGCGGGGGGCCCTGGAAACACCATATATTTT
CASSAAGGPGNTIYF
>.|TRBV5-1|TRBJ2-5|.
TGCGCCAGCAGCTCCGGGGTAGCGGAGACCCAGTACTTC
CASSSGVAETQYF
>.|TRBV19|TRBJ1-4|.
TGTGCCAGTAGCGGAGACCTCTTTAATGAAAAACTGTTTTTT
CASSGDLFNEKLFF
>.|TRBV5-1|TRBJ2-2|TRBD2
TGCGCCAGCAGCTACTTGGCTAGCGGGAACACCGGGGAGCTGTTTTTT
CASSYLASGNTGELFF
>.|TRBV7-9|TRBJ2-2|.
TGTGCCAGCAGCTTAAGCCTAGACCCCGGGGAGCTGTTTTTT
CASSLSLDPGELFF
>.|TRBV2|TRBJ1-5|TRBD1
TGTGCCAGCAACCCTACAGGGGCGGGTCAGCCCCAGCATTTT
CASNPTGAGQPQHF
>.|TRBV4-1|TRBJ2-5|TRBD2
TGCGCCAGCAGCCCCCGGGAGGACCAAGAGACCCAGTACTTC
CASSPREDQETQYF
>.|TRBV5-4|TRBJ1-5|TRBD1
TGTGCCAGCAGCCAAGACCGGCAGGGGGCAGGTCAGCCCCAGCATTTT
CASSQDRQGAGQPQHF
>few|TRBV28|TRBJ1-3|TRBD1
TGTGCCAGCAGTGTGGACAGGGGTTCCATCTCTGGAAACACCATATATTTT
CASSVDRGSISGNTIYF
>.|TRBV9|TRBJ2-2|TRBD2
TGTGCCAGCAGCCCTCGGACTAGCGGGGAAGTGGAGCTGTTTTTT
CASSPRTSGEVELFF
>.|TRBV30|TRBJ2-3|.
TGTGCCTGGTCCAGGGGTGCAGATACGCAGTATTTT
CAWSRGADTQYF
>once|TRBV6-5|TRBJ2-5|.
TGTGCCAGCAGTCGTCAGGAGACCCAGTACTTC
CASSRQETQYF
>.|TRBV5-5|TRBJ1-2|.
TGTGCCAGCAACTTACGGGGGGAGAGTCGCTACACCTTC
CASNLRGESRYTF
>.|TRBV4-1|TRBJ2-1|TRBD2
TGCGCCAGCAGCCAGAGTGGACTAGCGGACAATGAGCAGTTCTTC
CASSQSGLADNEQFF
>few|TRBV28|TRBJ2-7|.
TGTGCCAGCAGTCCGGACAGCTACGAGCAGTACTTC
CASSPDSYEQYF
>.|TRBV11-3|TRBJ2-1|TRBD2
TGTGCCAGCAGCTCCTCAGCGGGAGGGGTCTACAATGAGCAGTTCTTC
CASSSSAGGVYNEQFF
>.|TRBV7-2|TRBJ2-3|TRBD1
TGTGCCAGCAGCTTAGAATACAGGGGTTTAACAGATACGCAGTATTTT
CASSLEYRGLTDTQYF
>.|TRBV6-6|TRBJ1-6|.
TGTGCCAGCAGTTCCTCAGGAGTCTATTCACCCCTCCACTTT
CASSSSGVYSPLHF
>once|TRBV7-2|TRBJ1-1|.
TGTGCCAGCAGCGTCATACTCCTACAGACTGAAGCTTTCTTT
CASSVILLQTEAFF
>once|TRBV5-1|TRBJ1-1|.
TGCGCCAGCAGCTTGGAAGGTACAAGCGGTGAAGCTTTCTTT
CASSLEGTSGEAFF
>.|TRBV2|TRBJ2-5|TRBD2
TGTGCCAGCAGTGATGTTGGCGGGAGGTGGGAGACCCAGTACTTC
CASSDVGGRWETQYF
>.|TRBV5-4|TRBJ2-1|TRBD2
TGTGCCAGCAGCTTGGCGGGGGGGAGCTCCTACAATGAGCAGTTCTTC
CASSLAGGSSYNEQFF
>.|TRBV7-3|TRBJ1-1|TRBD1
TGTGCCAGCAGCGCTACAGGGGTGAACACTGAAGCTTTCTTT
CASSATGVNTEAFF
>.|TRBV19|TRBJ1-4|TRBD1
TGTGCCAGTAGTGTCGGGACAGGGGGCCCTTCAACTAATGAAAAACTGTTTTTT
CASSVGTGGPSTNEKLFF
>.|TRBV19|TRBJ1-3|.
TGTGCCAGTAGTATCAGGATCGGAAACACCATATATTTT
CASSIRIGNTIYF
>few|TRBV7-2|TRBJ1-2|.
TGTGCCAGCAGCCGCGCGGGGGCCGGACTGGGGGGAACCTTC
CASSRAGAGLGGTF
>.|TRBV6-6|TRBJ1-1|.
TGTGCCAGCAGACCCGCTCGAGAGGCGAACACTGAAGCTTTCTTT
CASRPAREANTEAFF
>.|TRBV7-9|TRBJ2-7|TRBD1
TGTGCCAGCAGCTTACCCAGCAGGGGGTACGAGCAGTACTTC
CASSLPSRGYEQYF
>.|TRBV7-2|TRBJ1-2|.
TGTGCCAGCAGTGAACAGACCACGTACTATGGCTACACCTTC
CASSEQTTYYGYTF
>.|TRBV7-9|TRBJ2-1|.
TGTGCCAGCAGCTTATTTGAGGGTGAGCAGTTCTTC
CASSLFEGEQFF
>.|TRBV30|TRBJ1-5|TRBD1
TGTGCCTGGAGTCGCCTGGACAGGGGCAATCAGCCCCAGCATTTT
CAWSRLDRGNQPQHF
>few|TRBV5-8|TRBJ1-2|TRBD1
TGTGCCAGCAGCTCACGGGACAGGGCCCCTTATGGCTACACCTTC
CASSSRDRAPYGYTF
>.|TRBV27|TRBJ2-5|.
TGTGCCAGCAGTTTTTCGACACAAGAGACCCAGTACTTC
CASSFSTQETQYF
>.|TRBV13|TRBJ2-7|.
TGTGCCAGCAGCTTGCCAGGGGGGTCCTACGAGCAGTACTTC
CASSLPGGSYEQYF
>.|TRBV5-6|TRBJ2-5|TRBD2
TGTGCCAGCAGCTTGGGCTTAGCGGGTAGGACCCAGTACTTC
CASSLGLAGRTQYF
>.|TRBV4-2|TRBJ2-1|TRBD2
TGTGCCAGCAGCCAAGGGACTAGCGGGAGGGCCGGTGAGCAGTTCTTC
CASSQGTSGRAGEQFF
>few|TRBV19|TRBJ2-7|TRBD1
TGTGCCAGTAGTATTACAGGGGAAACCTACGAGCAGTACTTC
CASSITGETYEQYF
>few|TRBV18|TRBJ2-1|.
TGTGCCAGCTCACCATCAGCGTCTCTGGCCAATGAGCAGTTCTTC
CASSPSASLANEQFF
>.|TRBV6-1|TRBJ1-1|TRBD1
TGTGCCAGCAGTTCCAGGGGGAGATTGACTGAAGCTTTCTTT
CASSSRGRLTEAFF
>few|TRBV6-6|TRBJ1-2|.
TGTGCCAGCAGGATGGGACCGCAGGGGGGCTACACCTTC
CASRMGPQGGYTF
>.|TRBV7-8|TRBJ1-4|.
TGTGCCAGCAGCTTAGGAGGGGGTACAACTAATGAAAAACTGTTTTTT
CASSLGGGTTNEKLFF
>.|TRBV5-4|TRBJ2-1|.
TGTGCCAGCAGAACAGGATCTCACAATGAGCAGTTCTTC
CASRTGSHNEQFF
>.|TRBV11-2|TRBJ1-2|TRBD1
TGTGCCAGCAGCTCCCTTAAGACAGGGTATGGGGCCCACTATGGCTACACCTTC
CASSSLKTGYGAHYGYTF
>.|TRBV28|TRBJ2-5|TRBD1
TGTGCCAGCAGCTCTGGGGACAGGGGTCAAGAGACCCAGTACTTC
CASSSGDRGQETQYF
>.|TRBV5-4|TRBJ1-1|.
TGTGCCAGCAGCTTGGGGGGGGTTGGCACTGAAGCTTTCTTT
CASSLGGVGTEAFF
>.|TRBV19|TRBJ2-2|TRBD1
TGTGCCAGTAGTAGGGGACAGGGGGGCACCGGGGAGCTGTTTTTT
CASSRGQGGTGELFF
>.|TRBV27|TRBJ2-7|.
TGTGCCTCTGGCTTACTAACCTACGAGCAGTACTTC
CASGLLTYEQYF